These 13 T cell receptor beta chains were all obtained from the same sample, sequenced in a study of T-cell memory formation after mild COVID-19. TCRdb reanalysed the 5' RACE reads using MiXCR and keeps one entry per CDR3 protein. The sample has 390,000 or so distinct CDR3 sequences; roughly 15% are singletons. Sequenced: PBMCs or a T cell subset sorted from them (not recorded which). Receptors originate from a man between 18 and 29 years old who had mild COVID-19 (a few samples of this study predate the infection). Cell type and time point are not known.

This clonotype was counted only a few times. This chain joins TRBV4-2 and TRBJ1-6, with TRBD1 as a possible D gene (6 bases). CDR1 and CDR2 (germline): LGHNA, YNFKEQ. This CDR3 has 16 residues. The V and J ends lost 0 bases and 10 bases respectively, with 16 bases between them. The CDR3 DNA sequence: TGTGCCAGCAGCCAAGAGTTCGCGGGACAAGGATCACCCCTCCACTTT. Translation gives CASSQEFAGQGSPLHF.

The table lists this clonotype with a few counts. V gene TRBV10-3 combines with J gene TRBJ2-1; D not resolved. The CDR3 has 12 residues. Trimming left V 0 bases short and J 8 bases short, with 5 bases between. CDR1 and CDR2 from the germline V gene are ENHRY and SYGVKD. The CDR3 DNA reads TGTGCCATCAGTGAGTCGACCCATGAGCAGTTCTTC. Translation gives CAISESTHEQFF.

The table lists this clonotype with many counts. The chain couples TRBV7-8 to TRBJ2-3, with 10 bases identical to TRBD2. Germline V gene lookup returns CDR1 SGHVS and CDR2 FQNEAQ. This CDR3 comprises 15 residues. Trimming removed 4 bases from V and 2 bases from J; junction bases left unmatched: 3. The CDR3 spells CASSSAGGITDTQYF. CDR3 DNA sequence: TGTGCCAGCAGCTCAGCGGGGGGGATCACAGATACGCAGTATTTT.

This chain connects TRBV20-1 to TRBJ2-7; 7 bases map to TRBD2. The V gene's germline CDR1 is DFQATT and CDR2 SNEGSKA (reference sequence). The CDR3 totals 13 residues. The V and J ends lost 2 bases and 4 bases, in that order; junction bases with no gene match: 5. Here the CDR3 reads CSARPGGTYEQYV. The CDR3 DNA reads as TGCAGTGCTAGACCCGGGGGGACTTACGAGCAGTACGTC.

The chain has TRBV21-1 and TRBJ2-7; the DNA was not compared with TRBD2, the D call given in the table. TRBV21-1 is marked as a pseudogene. This CDR3 is 15 amino acids long. The CDR3 DNA reads TGTGCCAGCAGCACCCGCTCGGGGATTGGACACGAGCAGTACTTC. Translated: CASSTRSGIGHEQYF.

The genes are TRBV6-5 and TRBJ2-3, with TRBD2 matching 9 bases. Germline V lookup: CDR1 MNHEY, CDR2 SVGAGI. V gave up 1 base and J gave up 4 bases; unmatched junction bases: 3. CDR3 length equals 15 residues. CDR3 amino acids: CASSYLRGGSDTQYF. The CDR3 DNA follows: TGTGCCAGCAGTTACTTGCGGGGGGGCTCAGATACGCAGTATTTT.

This chain connects TRBV12-3 or TRBV12-4 to TRBJ2-7; possibly TRBD1 for D (6 bases). The CDR3 has 15 amino acids. V shed 6 bases and J shed 2 bases, with 17 bases lying between them. The CDR3 loop is CASSPSTGPTYEQYF. DNA for the CDR3: TGTGCCAGCAGCCCTAGCACAGGGCCTACCTACGAGCAGTACTTC.

This chain uses TRBV28 with TRBJ1-1, with a tentative D call TRBD1 (6 bases). The CDR3 is 13 amino acids. Trimming pared 9 bases from V and 3 bases from J, leaving 14 bases between. The germline V gene has CDR1 MDHEN and CDR2 SYDVKM. The CDR3 DNA reads TGTGCCAGTCGTCGAGGGGGGGACACTGAAGCTTTCTTT. Residues: CASRRGGDTEAFF.

This clonotype was found a few times. This chain joins TRBV7-2 and TRBJ2-5; D might be TRBD2 (6 bases). V was shortened by 5 bases and J by 5 bases, with 15 bases between the two germline ends. The CDR3 loop spans 14 amino acids. Germline V CDR1 and CDR2: SGHTA, FQGNSA. The CDR3 nucleotides are TGTGCCAGCAGCCCAAACCGGGGGAGGGAGACCCAGTACTTC. Residues: CASSPNRGRETQYF.

A few counts support this clonotype. The rearrangement links TRBV10-3 to TRBJ2-7; 8 nucleotides align to TRBD1. The CDR3 has 15 amino acids. V dropped 4 bases and J dropped 1; count of bases not matched to a gene: 6. In germline, CDR1 is ENHRY, CDR2 SYGVKD. The DNA for the CDR3 is TGTGCCATCAGTGCCGGACAGGGTTTATCCTACGAGCAGTACTTC. This codes for CAISAGQGLSYEQYF.

The chain has TRBV7-9 and TRBJ1-2, with D perhaps matching TRBD1 (6 bases). Germline lookup yields CDR1 SEHNR and CDR2 FQNEAQ (reference sequence). This CDR3 has 14 amino acids. V lost 5 bases and J lost 5, with 15 bases in between. CDR3 sequence (DNA): TGTGCCAGCAGCCGGCCGTCGGGACAATATGGCTACACCTTC. Its protein product is CASSRPSGQYGYTF. Combining the CDR3 with reference TRBV7-9 and TRBJ1-2 gives the whole variable domain DTGVSQNPRHKITKRGQNVTFRCDPISEHNRLYWYRQTLGQGPEFLTYFQNEAQLEKSRLLSDRFSAERPKGSFSTLEIQRTEQGDSAMYLCASSRPSGQYGYTFGSGTRLTVV.

This clonotype showed up just a few times. The rearrangement uses TRBV6-5 and TRBJ2-7, with 9 bases aligning to TRBD1. Germline-derived CDR1 and CDR2 are MNHEY and SVGAGI. V was clipped by 0 bases and J by 9 bases; unmatched bases: 12. The CDR3 spans 16 residues. The CDR3 sequence: CASSYSRTGDTPGQYF. DNA for the CDR3: TGTGCCAGCAGTTACTCAAGGACAGGGGACACTCCGGGGCAGTACTTC.

This clonotype was found once. The CDR3, as DNA: TGTGCCAGCAGTTACCCGAACAGGGAAGCTTTCTTT. This encodes CASSYPNREAFF. This chain connects TRBV6-5 to TRBJ1-1; D possibly corresponds to TRBD1 (5 bases). V lost 2 bases and J lost 8, with 9 bases in between. This CDR3 has 12 amino acids. Per germline, CDR1 MNHEY and CDR2 SVGAGI.